A single sample gave rise to the 25 T cell receptor beta chains below, sequenced in a study of shared clonotypes between healthy human individuals. Assay: immunoSEQ multiplex PCR; the TCRdb copy retains only in-frame clones and omits some. The table records just over 2,000,000 clones, over 85% of them present only once. Only CD45RO-negative cells positively selected for CCR7 counted as naive CD8 cells, so terminally differentiated effector memory CD45RA+ cells were excluded. Sequenced material: naive CD8+ T cells sorted from blood. Receptors were obtained from a man aged 18 to 30 in good health.

The chain combines TRBV5-1 with TRBJ2-7; D is possibly TRBD1 (6 bases). In germline, CDR1 is SGHRS, CDR2 YFSETQ. The ends were cut back, 4 bases at V and 4 bases at J, with 27 bases in the middle. The CDR3 spans 18 residues. In DNA, the CDR3 is TGCGCCAGCAGCCTGGACGGCTCAGGGGTCCGGAGTCGGTACGAGCAGTACTTC. Its protein is CASSLDGSGVRSRYEQYF.

The chain links TRBV19 to TRBJ1-1; D is unclear. CDR1 and CDR2 from the germline V gene are LNHDA and SQIVND (reference sequence). V was pared by 4 bases and J by 2 bases, with 11 bases between. CDR3 length: 14 residues. The CDR3, as DNA: TGTGCCAGTAGTAGATACAGCTATAACACTGAAGCTTTCTTT. Translating it yields CASSRYSYNTEAFF.

The chain employs TRBV4-1 and TRBJ1-1; 9 bases are a match to TRBD1. V shed 7 bases and J 0 bases; nucleotides not matched to a gene: 12. The CDR3 extends over 17 amino acids. Looked up from germline, CDR1 is MGHRA and CDR2 is YSYEKL. CDR3 sequence reads: CASTRPGQGWMNTEAFF. DNA for the CDR3: TGCGCCAGCACCCGACCTGGACAGGGGTGGATGAACACTGAAGCTTTCTTT.

J is TRBJ2-7 and V is TRBV2, with D perhaps TRBD2 (6 bases). Trimming removed 5 bases from V and 2 bases from J, with 10 bases in between. Germline-derived CDR1 and CDR2 are SNHLY and FYNNEI. The CDR3 is made up of 13 amino acids. In DNA form, the CDR3 reads TGTGCCAGCAGTTTAGCGGACCCCTACGAGCAGTACTTC. Its protein is CASSLADPYEQYF.

The chain recombines TRBV7-9 with TRBJ1-1; D is perhaps TRBD1 (6 bases). The V gene lost 5 bases and the J gene lost 4 bases, with 20 bases spanning the gap. The CDR3 totals 16 residues. Germline lookup yields CDR1 SEHNR and CDR2 FQNEAQ (reference sequence). In nucleotides, the CDR3 is TGTGCCAGCAGCGTCCTGGGCGGGGGCTCTGGCACTGAAGCTTTCTTT. Protein product: CASSVLGGGSGTEAFF.

V is TRBV27 and J is TRBJ2-6; 7 bases align to TRBD1. The CDR3 sequence is 16 residues long. V lost 2 bases to trimming and J lost 2 bases; unmatched junction nucleotides: 3. Germline V gene data show CDR1 as MNHEY and CDR2 as SMNVEV (reference sequence). The CDR3 sequence: CASSLMTGTGANVLTF. In DNA, the CDR3 is TGTGCCAGCAGTTTAATGACAGGGACTGGGGCCAACGTCCTGACTTTC.

This clone came up once. The CDR3 sequence is CASSEMGGQPQHF. Here the CDR3 DNA reads TGCGCCAGCAGTGAGATGGGGGGACAGCCCCAGCATTTT. The rearrangement joins TRBV10-2 to TRBJ1-5; TRBD1 is a possible D gene (5 bases). In germline, CDR1 is WSHSY, CDR2 SAAADI. CDR3 length: 13 residues. Deletions cut 2 bases from V and 7 bases from J, with 9 bases between.

The chain is built from TRBV7-8 and TRBJ1-6; D not certain. CDR3 length: 14 residues. Trimming shortened V by 1 base and J by 7 bases, and 8 bases separated the two germline ends. CDR1 and CDR2 (germline): SGHVS, FQNEAQ. The CDR3 sequence: CASSLEQENSPLHF. In nucleotides, the CDR3 is TGTGCCAGCAGCTTAGAACAAGAAAATTCACCCCTCCACTTT.

The rearrangement uses TRBV10-3 and TRBJ2-7; 11 bases are a match to TRBD1. Germline V gene lookup returns CDR1 ENHRY and CDR2 SYGVKD. The CDR3 is made up of 15 amino acids. V lost 2 bases, J lost 2 bases, and 2 bases stayed unmatched. The CDR3 spells CAISEADRGPYEQYF. For the CDR3, the DNA is TGTGCCATCAGTGAGGCGGACAGGGGGCCCTACGAGCAGTACTTC.

This sequence joins TRBV27 and TRBJ2-2, with 9 bases identical to TRBD2. CDR1 is MNHEY, CDR2 SMNVEV, per germline (reference sequence). V lost 2 bases, J lost 5 bases, and 9 bases stayed unmatched. The CDR3 runs 17 residues. CDR3: CASSLGGASGNTGELFF. The CDR3 nucleotides are TGTGCCAGCAGTTTAGGGGGGGCTAGCGGGAATACCGGGGAGCTGTTTTTT.

V usage is TRBV9 and J usage is TRBJ2-1; 14 nucleotides agree with TRBD2. The V and J ends lost 2 bases and 8 bases, in that order; junction bases with no gene match: 3. The germline V gene encodes CDR1 SGDLS and CDR2 YYNGEE. CDR3 size: 15 residues. The CDR3 protein is CASSVRLAGGYEQFF. The CDR3, as DNA: TGTGCCAGCAGCGTCAGACTAGCGGGAGGGTATGAGCAGTTCTTC.

The chain uses TRBV7-8 and TRBJ2-7, with D tentatively TRBD1 (5 bases). Germline CDR1 reads SGHVS; CDR2 reads FQNEAQ. The CDR3 loop spans 15 amino acids. V shed 1 base and J shed 5 bases, with 15 bases lying between them. CDR3 DNA: TGTGCCAGCAGCTTAGAATCCAGGGTATACGACGAGCAGTACTTC. Translation: CASSLESRVYDEQYF.

The chain has TRBV4-3 and TRBJ1-1; D may be TRBD1 (5 bases). Germline V gene lookup returns CDR1 LGHNA and CDR2 YSLEER. The CDR3 runs 17 residues. The V end was cut by 0 bases, the J end by 1 base, with 15 bases between. The CDR3 reads CASSQDPEWGENTEAFF. In DNA form, the CDR3 reads TGCGCCAGCAGCCAAGACCCCGAATGGGGCGAGAACACTGAAGCTTTCTTT.

The chain is built from TRBV4-3 and TRBJ1-4, with D tentatively TRBD1 (6 bases). Germline V lookup: CDR1 LGHNA, CDR2 YSLEER. This CDR3 is built from 16 residues. Trimming cost V 0 bases and J 8 bases, with 16 bases left between them. In nucleotides, the CDR3 is TGCGCCAGCAGCCAAGATGTCTACAGGGCGGGCGAAAAACTGTTTTTT. Amino acid sequence: CASSQDVYRAGEKLFF.

The V call is TRBV5-4, the J call TRBJ2-7; D ambiguous. Germline loops: CDR1 SGHNT, CDR2 YYREEE (reference sequence). The CDR3 is 13 amino acids. Trimming stripped 4 bases from V and 4 bases from J, with 12 bases between. CDR3: CASSVLMEYEQYF. The CDR3 coding sequence is TGTGCCAGCAGCGTACTAATGGAGTACGAGCAGTACTTC.

This clone was observed at least ten times. J is TRBJ1-3 and V is TRBV28; D gene uncertain. The CDR3 has 14 amino acids. CDR1 is MDHEN and CDR2 is SYDVKM in the germline V gene. Trimming cost V 4 bases and J 0 bases, with 7 bases left between them. The CDR3 DNA sequence: TGTGCCAGCAGTTCCGAGATCTCTGGAAACACCATATATTTT. Its protein is CASSSEISGNTIYF. Using reference TRBV28 and TRBJ1-3 for the parts outside the CDR3, the full variable domain is DVKVTQSSRYLVKRTGEKVFLECVQDMDHENMFWYRQDPGLGLRLIYFSYDVKMKEKGDIPEGYSVSREKKERFSLILESASTNQTSMYLCASSSEISGNTIYFGEGSWLTVV.

CDR3 region: CASSFKIIAGPYNEQFF. The CDR3 DNA reads as TGTGCCAGCAGTTTCAAAATTATAGCGGGGCCCTACAATGAGCAGTTCTTC. This chain joins TRBV27 and TRBJ2-1; 8 nucleotides line up with TRBD2. The J segment lost 2 bases and the V segment lost 3 bases, leaving 9 bases of the junction unmatched. The germline V gene has CDR1 MNHEY and CDR2 SMNVEV (reference sequence). The CDR3 is made up of 17 amino acids.

This rearrangement joins TRBV11-2 to TRBJ1-6; TRBD1 matches at 8 bases. The CDR3 has 16 amino acids. Trimming took 1 base from V and 6 from J; bases not matched to a gene: 5. The germline CDR1 and CDR2 sequences are SGHAT and FQNNGV. CDR3 DNA sequence: TGTGCCAGCAGCTTAGGGGTCAGGGGGCTTAATTCACCCCTCCACTTT. It translates to CASSLGVRGLNSPLHF.

For this clone: The sample has other DNA sequences that encode this CDR3 too. This chain connects TRBV30 to TRBJ2-5; D is perhaps TRBD1 (6 bases). The CDR3 loop spans 12 amino acids. V lost 0 bases and J 4 bases, leaving 6 bases between the germline ends. Looked up from germline, CDR1 is GTSNPN and CDR2 is SVGIG (reference sequence). In DNA form, the CDR3 reads TGTGCCTGGAGTGTAGGGGGAGAGACCCAGTACTTC. Its protein product is CAWSVGGETQYF.

The gene calls are TRBV2 and TRBJ1-2, with a weak D call TRBD1 (6 bases). CDR1 is SNHLY, CDR2 FYNNEI, per germline. The CDR3 runs to 16 residues. V was shortened by 2 bases and J by 4 bases, with 17 bases between the two germline ends. The CDR3 coding sequence is TGTGCCAGCAGTGAATGGGCCCGGGGGCCGCGCTATGGCTACACCTTC. Its protein is CASSEWARGPRYGYTF.

The chain recombines TRBV11-3 with TRBJ1-2; D call uncertain. V was cut by 0 bases and J by 8 bases, with 16 bases left in between. This CDR3 has 15 amino acids. Germline V gene sequence: CDR1 SGHNT, CDR2 YENEEA. The CDR3 region is CASSLEAGPTEGYTF. The DNA for the CDR3 is TGTGCCAGCAGCTTAGAGGCAGGCCCCACGGAGGGCTACACCTTC.

The chain recombines TRBV7-9 with TRBJ2-3; weak D call: TRBD2 (5 bases). Per the germline V gene, CDR1 is SEHNR and CDR2 is FQNEAQ (reference sequence). There are 14 residues in the CDR3. V was shortened by 4 bases and J by 3 bases, with 11 bases between the two germline ends. The CDR3 sequence: CASSWESVTDTQYF. DNA of the CDR3: TGTGCCAGCAGCTGGGAGTCTGTTACAGATACGCAGTATTTT.

The chain uses TRBV6-1 and TRBJ1-2; no clear D gene. The CDR3 sequence is 15 residues long. V was pared by 2 bases and J by 3 bases, with 13 bases between. Germline V gene lookup returns CDR1 MNHNS and CDR2 SASEGT. The CDR3 here is CASSESPSADYGYTF. The CDR3 DNA is TGTGCCAGCAGTGAAAGTCCGTCAGCGGACTATGGCTACACCTTC.

The chain employs TRBV30 and TRBJ2-5, with D maybe TRBD2 (5 bases). The CDR3 is made up of 16 amino acids. CDR1 is GTSNPN and CDR2 is SVGIG in the germline V gene (reference sequence). The V and J ends lost 5 bases and 3 bases respectively, with 22 bases between them. CDR3 sequence: CAWGEPARGAKETQYF. The DNA of the CDR3 is TGTGCCTGGGGGGAGCCCGCCAGAGGTGCGAAAGAGACCCAGTACTTC.

This chain connects TRBV27 to TRBJ1-2, with TRBD1 as a possible D gene (6 bases). The CDR3 runs to 14 residues. CDR1 and CDR2 (germline): MNHEY, SMNVEV (reference sequence). Trimming removed 10 bases from V and 3 bases from J, with 18 bases in between. The CDR3 nucleotides read TGTGCCACCCGGAGGGGGTTCGGTGACTATGGCTACACCTTC. Translating gives CATRRGFGDYGYTF.